These 13 T cell receptor beta chains originate from one sample sequenced in a study of cytomegalovirus exposure and HLA in healthy donors. This table comes from immunoSEQ multiplex PCR, and its TCRdb copy is limited to in-frame clones, with some not included. Here the sample spans roughly 98,000 clones, around 88% being singletons. Sequencing was performed on PBMCs. Receptor source: a woman in her 30s in good health and CMV-seronegative.

This chain uses TRBV19 with TRBJ2-2; TRBD1 is a possible D gene (6 bases). Per germline, CDR1 LNHDA and CDR2 SQIVND (reference sequence). The CDR3 loop spans 15 amino acids. Trimming pared 5 bases from V and 5 bases from J, leaving 15 bases between. The CDR3 sequence: CASSPRDTKTGELFF. The CDR3, as DNA: TGTGCCAGTAGTCCCCGGGACACAAAAACCGGGGAGCTGTTTTTT.

The chain is built from TRBV28 and TRBJ2-7, with D hard to call. In germline, CDR1 is MDHEN, CDR2 SYDVKM. The CDR3 totals 11 residues. V shed 8 bases and J shed 0 bases, with 5 bases lying between them. The CDR3 nucleotides read TGTGCCAGCGCTACCTCCTACGAGCAGTACTTC. Amino acid sequence: CASATSYEQYF.

The J gene is TRBJ1-4, the V gene TRBV6-1; 8 nucleotides match TRBD1. The CDR3 has 14 residues. Trimming at V came to 6 bases and at J to 7 bases, leaving 7 bases not matched to a gene. Germline V gene lookup returns CDR1 MNHNS and CDR2 SASEGT. The CDR3 region is CASSLGQASEKLFF. CDR3 bases: TGTGCCAGCAGCCTGGGACAGGCGAGTGAAAAACTGTTTTTT.

The rearrangement links TRBV28 to TRBJ2-2; tentatively, D is TRBD1 (6 bases). Germline-derived CDR1 and CDR2 are MDHEN and SYDVKM. The V and J ends lost 5 bases and 11 bases respectively, with 15 bases between them. The CDR3 consists of 13 residues. The CDR3 loop is CASSAPPGQELFF. The CDR3 region has the DNA TGTGCCAGCAGTGCACCGCCGGGACAAGAGCTGTTTTTT.

The genes are TRBV7-9 and TRBJ2-3; 9 bases match TRBD2. The CDR3 runs 14 residues. V shed 3 bases and J 4 bases; nucleotides not matched to a gene: 2. CDR1 SEHNR and CDR2 FQNEAQ come from the germline V gene (reference sequence). The CDR3, as DNA: TGTGCCAGCAGCTTTACTAGCGGGTCAGATACGCAGTATTTT. Amino acids: CASSFTSGSDTQYF. The full variable domain, rest sourced from reference TRBV7-9 and TRBJ2-3, is DTGVSQNPRHKITKRGQNVTFRCDPISEHNRLYWYRQTLGQGPEFLTYFQNEAQLEKSRLLSDRFSAERPKGSFSTLEIQRTEQGDSAMYLCASSFTSGSDTQYFGPGTRLTVL.

This chain links TRBV11-2 with TRBJ2-1; D might be TRBD2 (6 bases). Germline V gene sequence: CDR1 SGHAT, CDR2 FQNNGV. Trimming stripped 4 bases from V and 0 bases from J, with 13 bases between. The CDR3 length is 16 residues. DNA of the CDR3: TGTGCCAGCAGCTCCACTAGCTATAGCTCCTACAATGAGCAGTTCTTC. It encodes CASSSTSYSSYNEQFF.

CDR3 nucleotide sequence: TGCGCCAGCAGCTTGGTGGGCTCGGAGACCCAGTACTTC. Translation: CASSLVGSETQYF. The gene calls are TRBV5-1 and TRBJ2-5; D unresolved. Trimming left V 0 bases short and J 5 bases short, with 8 bases between. This CDR3 region has 13 residues. Per germline, CDR1 SGHRS and CDR2 YFSETQ.

The genes are TRBV19 and TRBJ1-2; D unclear. Looked up from germline, CDR1 is LNHDA and CDR2 is SQIVND (reference sequence). Trimming left V 5 bases short and J 4 bases short, with 8 bases between. This CDR3 is built from 12 residues. The DNA for the CDR3 is TGTGCCAGTAGTCGGGATTTCTATGGCTACACCTTC. Translation: CASSRDFYGYTF.

This clone was observed a few times. V is TRBV28 and J is TRBJ2-4; 7 nucleotides align to TRBD1. This CDR3 contains 15 residues. After removal of 0 bases from V and 1 base from J, the junction contained 0 bases not matched to a gene. Germline-derived CDR1 and CDR2 are MDHEN and SYDVKM. CDR3: CASSLWDRAKNIQYF. The CDR3 DNA follows: TGTGCCAGCAGTTTATGGGACAGGGCCAAAAACATTCAGTACTTC.

The chain links TRBV29-1 to TRBJ1-3; D not certain. CDR1 SQVTM and CDR2 ANQGSEA come from the germline V gene. V lost 7 bases to trimming and J lost 4 bases, with 20 bases between them. The length of the CDR3 is 15 residues. The CDR3 region is CSAHLSGVAGNTIYF. The CDR3 DNA follows: TGCAGCGCACATCTTTCGGGAGTAGCGGGAAACACCATATATTTT.

The gene calls are TRBV7-9 and TRBJ2-2, with D unresolved. The germline V gene encodes CDR1 SEHNR and CDR2 FQNEAQ (reference sequence). The CDR3 covers 13 residues. Trimming took 3 bases from V and 0 from J, leaving 2 bases between them. This chain's CDR3 is CASSFTNTGELFF. Here the CDR3 DNA reads TGTGCCAGCAGCTTCACGAACACCGGGGAGCTGTTTTTT. Full variable domain (missing parts from reference TRBV7-9 and TRBJ2-2): DTGVSQNPRHKITKRGQNVTFRCDPISEHNRLYWYRQTLGQGPEFLTYFQNEAQLEKSRLLSDRFSAERPKGSFSTLEIQRTEQGDSAMYLCASSFTNTGELFFGEGSRLTVL.

The gene calls are TRBV6-5 and TRBJ2-1, with D possibly matching TRBD2 (5 bases). The germline V gene has CDR1 MNHEY and CDR2 SVGAGI. The V end was cut by 2 bases, the J end by 6 bases, with 14 bases between. The CDR3 length is 15 residues. CDR3 sequence: CASSYQEGLGNEQFF. The CDR3, as DNA: TGTGCCAGCAGTTACCAAGAGGGATTGGGCAATGAGCAGTTCTTC.

This clone was seen a few times. The V call is TRBV7-2, the J call TRBJ1-5, with D unclear. Germline CDR1 SGHTA, CDR2 FQGNSA. CDR3 length: 15 amino acids. Deletions cut 4 bases from V and 2 bases from J, with 12 bases between. CDR3 coding DNA: TGTGCCAGCAGCTCGGTGGGCAGACGCAATCAGCCCCAGCATTTT. This sequence encodes CASSSVGRRNQPQHF.